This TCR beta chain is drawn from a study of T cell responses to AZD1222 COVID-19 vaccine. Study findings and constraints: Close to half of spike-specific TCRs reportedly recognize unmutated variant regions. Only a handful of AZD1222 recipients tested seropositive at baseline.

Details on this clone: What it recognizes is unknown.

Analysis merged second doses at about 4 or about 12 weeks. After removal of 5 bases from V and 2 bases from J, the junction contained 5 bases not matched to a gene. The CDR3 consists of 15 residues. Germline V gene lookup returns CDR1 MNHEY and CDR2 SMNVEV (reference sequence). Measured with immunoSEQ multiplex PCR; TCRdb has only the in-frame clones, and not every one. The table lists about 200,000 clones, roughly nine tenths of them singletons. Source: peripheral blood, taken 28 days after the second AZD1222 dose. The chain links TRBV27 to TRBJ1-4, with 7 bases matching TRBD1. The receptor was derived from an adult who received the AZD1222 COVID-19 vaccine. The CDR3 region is CASSPRQGTNEKLFF. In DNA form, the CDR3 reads TGTGCCAGCAGTCCCAGACAGGGTACTAATGAAAAACTGTTTTTT. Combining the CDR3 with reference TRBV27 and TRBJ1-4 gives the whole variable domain EAQVTQNPRYLITVTGKKLTVTCSQNMNHEYMSWYRQDPGLGLRQIYYSMNVEVTDKGDVPEGYKVSRKEKRNFPLILESPSPNQTSLYFCASSPRQGTNEKLFFGSGTQLSVL.